The rows below give T cell receptor beta chains drawn from one sample of a study of T cells in Graves' hyperthyroidism and ophthalmopathy. Using its own MiXCR run on the multiplex PCR reads, TCRdb lists one record per CDR3 protein. The sample has 650,000 to 750,000 distinct CDR3 sequences; 14% are singletons. Sample: blood. The receptors stem from a woman aged 18-29 years with Graves' hyperthyroidism. Both conserved end residues are part of each CDR3. D genes are given only for firm matches. The size of a clone is reported for some rows only, either as once, few or many, or as a class for expanded clones.

clone_size: many; d_call: .; v_call: TRBV3-1; j_call: TRBJ2-7; cdr3_nt: TGTGCCAGCAGCCATACCGGGACCGTCGACGAGCAGTACTTC; cdr3_aa: CASSHTGTVDEQYF
clone_size: .; d_call: .; v_call: TRBV19; j_call: TRBJ2-7; cdr3_nt: TGTGCCACCTCATTGACCTACAATGAGCAGTACTTC; cdr3_aa: CATSLTYNEQYF
clone_size: once; d_call: .; v_call: TRBV27; j_call: TRBJ1-1; cdr3_nt: TGTGCCAGCAGTCCCCGGACGGTCACTGAAGCTTTCTTT; cdr3_aa: CASSPRTVTEAFF
clone_size: few; d_call: .; v_call: TRBV27; j_call: TRBJ2-3; cdr3_nt: TGTGCCAGCAGTTTAGGCCCGTTGGGTACGCAGTATTTT; cdr3_aa: CASSLGPLGTQYF
clone_size: many; d_call: .; v_call: TRBV30; j_call: TRBJ2-4; cdr3_nt: TGTGCCTGGTGGTCGTTAGCCAAAAACATTCAGTACTTC; cdr3_aa: CAWWSLAKNIQYF
clone_size: many; d_call: TRBD1; v_call: TRBV12-3/TRBV12-4; j_call: TRBJ2-7; cdr3_nt: TGTGCCAGCAGTTGGACAGGGGGCGAACACGAGCAGTACTTC; cdr3_aa: CASSWTGGEHEQYF
clone_size: many; d_call: .; v_call: TRBV6-2/TRBV6-3; j_call: TRBJ1-2; cdr3_nt: TGTGCCAGCAGCCGACCGGAGTTAGACATCTATGGCTACACCTTC; cdr3_aa: CASSRPELDIYGYTF
clone_size: few; d_call: .; v_call: TRBV27; j_call: TRBJ1-1; cdr3_nt: TGTGCCAGCAGTTTATCGACCCAGCTTGAAGCTTTCTTT; cdr3_aa: CASSLSTQLEAFF
clone_size: .; d_call: TRBD2; v_call: TRBV2; j_call: TRBJ2-1; cdr3_nt: TGTGCCAGCAGCCACGGAGGGCTAGCGGGATGGGATGAGCAGTTCTTC; cdr3_aa: CASSHGGLAGWDEQFF
clone_size: many; d_call: TRBD2; v_call: TRBV28; j_call: TRBJ2-1; cdr3_nt: TGTGCCAGCAGTTTATCAAGCGGGGGTAGGAATGAGCAGTTCTTC; cdr3_aa: CASSLSSGGRNEQFF
clone_size: many; d_call: .; v_call: TRBV4-3; j_call: TRBJ2-3; cdr3_nt: TGCGCCAGCAGCCAAGATAGCAGGGGGGTGGGCAGCGATACGCAGTATTTT; cdr3_aa: CASSQDSRGVGSDTQYF
clone_size: few; d_call: .; v_call: TRBV2; j_call: TRBJ1-2; cdr3_nt: TGTGCCAGCAGTGGGCAGTTATACTATGGCTACACCTTC; cdr3_aa: CASSGQLYYGYTF
clone_size: .; d_call: TRBD2; v_call: TRBV19; j_call: TRBJ2-1; cdr3_nt: TGTGCCAGTAAGATAGCGGGAATGTACAATGAGCAGTTCTTC; cdr3_aa: CASKIAGMYNEQFF
clone_size: few; d_call: .; v_call: TRBV4-3; j_call: TRBJ1-1; cdr3_nt: TGCGCCAGCAGCCAAGTGTTAGGAGAAAACACTGAAGCTTTCTTT; cdr3_aa: CASSQVLGENTEAFF
clone_size: many; d_call: .; v_call: TRBV28; j_call: TRBJ2-5; cdr3_nt: TGTGCCAGCAGTTTCGGGAAAGGGCAAGAGACCCAGTACTTC; cdr3_aa: CASSFGKGQETQYF
clone_size: few; d_call: .; v_call: TRBV6-5; j_call: TRBJ1-4; cdr3_nt: TGTGCCAGCAGTTATTCGCGTTGGGGTCCCCGAGTAGAAAAACTGTTTTTT; cdr3_aa: CASSYSRWGPRVEKLFF
clone_size: few; d_call: TRBD1; v_call: TRBV20-1; j_call: TRBJ2-1; cdr3_nt: TGCAGTGCCCCCAGGGGGTGGACGGACAATGAGCAGTTCTTC; cdr3_aa: CSAPRGWTDNEQFF
clone_size: .; d_call: TRBD2; v_call: TRBV24-1; j_call: TRBJ2-1; cdr3_nt: TGTGCCACCAGTGATCCCTCCCCTTACTCCGGGACTAGCGGGATGAATGAGCAGTTCTTC; cdr3_aa: CATSDPSPYSGTSGMNEQFF
clone_size: few; d_call: .; v_call: TRBV6-2/TRBV6-3; j_call: TRBJ2-4; cdr3_nt: TGTGCCAGCAGTTACTTCAGGGGTGTCGGGGCCAAAAACATTCAGTACTTC; cdr3_aa: CASSYFRGVGAKNIQYF
clone_size: .; d_call: TRBD1; v_call: TRBV7-9; j_call: TRBJ1-2; cdr3_nt: TGTGCCAGCAGCTTGCGGGACAGGGAGTTTTCCGATGGCTACACCTTC; cdr3_aa: CASSLRDREFSDGYTF
clone_size: .; d_call: .; v_call: TRBV7-3; j_call: TRBJ2-1; cdr3_nt: TGTGCCAGCAGCTTAGCCGGGACTTTCACTAGTGAGCAGTTCTTC; cdr3_aa: CASSLAGTFTSEQFF
clone_size: few; d_call: .; v_call: TRBV28; j_call: TRBJ1-3; cdr3_nt: TGTGCCAGCATGGTAGGAGGGGAGGTCTTCTCTGGAAACACCATATATTTT; cdr3_aa: CASMVGGEVFSGNTIYF
clone_size: .; d_call: .; v_call: TRBV20-1; j_call: TRBJ2-5; cdr3_nt: TGCAGTGTACGGCCAATAAATCGGGAGACCCAGTACTTC; cdr3_aa: CSVRPINRETQYF
clone_size: .; d_call: .; v_call: TRBV5-1; j_call: TRBJ2-1; cdr3_nt: TGCGCCAGCAGCTTGGTGCGGCAGGGAAGGAACTACAATGAGCAGTTCTTC; cdr3_aa: CASSLVRQGRNYNEQFF
clone_size: .; d_call: .; v_call: TRBV7-2; j_call: TRBJ2-5; cdr3_nt: TGTGCCAGCAGCTCCGGGTTAGCCCCAGAGACCCAGTACTTC; cdr3_aa: CASSSGLAPETQYF
clone_size: .; d_call: .; v_call: TRBV27; j_call: TRBJ2-7; cdr3_nt: TGTGCCAATCCCTACGAGCAGTACTTC; cdr3_aa: CANPYEQYF
clone_size: many; d_call: .; v_call: TRBV7-9; j_call: TRBJ2-7; cdr3_nt: TGTGCCAGCAGCTTCGGGTATACCTACGAGCAGTACTTC; cdr3_aa: CASSFGYTYEQYF
clone_size: many; d_call: .; v_call: TRBV4-1; j_call: TRBJ1-5; cdr3_nt: TGCGCCAGCAGCCCAGAGGTGGGGCGCGGGCATCAGCCCCAGCATTTT; cdr3_aa: CASSPEVGRGHQPQHF
clone_size: many; d_call: .; v_call: TRBV6-6; j_call: TRBJ2-1; cdr3_nt: TGTGCCAGCAGTTACTCGTCCGGGACGCAGTTCTTC; cdr3_aa: CASSYSSGTQFF
clone_size: many; d_call: .; v_call: TRBV7-2; j_call: TRBJ2-3; cdr3_nt: TGTGCCAGCAGCCTTGAGGTGGAGGATACGCAGTATTTT; cdr3_aa: CASSLEVEDTQYF
clone_size: few; d_call: TRBD2; v_call: TRBV19; j_call: TRBJ2-5; cdr3_nt: TGTGCCAGTAGTATAGCCACACTAGCGGGAGGAAATGGAGAGACCCAGTACTTC; cdr3_aa: CASSIATLAGGNGETQYF